The source of this T cell receptor beta chain is a study of OX40 agonist ivuxolimab in advanced cancers. Study summary: The patients received ivuxolimab by intravenous route every 2 weeks at 0.01 to 10 mg/kg. Among those treated, three patients had partial responses, one with hepatocellular carcinoma and two with cutaneous melanoma. Findings of the study overall: Among the lowest peripheral clonal expansion occurred in 0.1-3.0 mg/kg partial responders.

Profiling relied on immunoSEQ multiplex PCR, and the TCRdb table lists in-frame clones only, not all of them. The data hold 48,000 or so clones, with 70% to 90% observed a single time. Germline loops: CDR1 SQVTM, CDR2 ANQGSEA. V was pared by 6 bases and J by 5 bases, with 10 bases between. CDR3 size: 12 residues. Notes on this clone: The antigen is undetermined.

This clonotype originated in an adult with an advanced solid tumor such as melanoma, head and neck, liver or kidney cancer. The genes are TRBV29-1 and TRBJ1-4; D is possibly TRBD1 (6 bases). The starting material was CD4+ or CD8+ T cells sorted from blood, obtained in a trial of the OX40 agonist ivuxolimab. The CDR3 DNA reads TGCAGCGTAGGACAGCCGAATGAAAAACTGTTTTTT. This encodes CSVGQPNEKLFF.